The source of this T cell receptor beta chain is a study of cytotoxic CD8 clonotypes in ibrutinib-treated CLL. General study results and limits: Public clonotypes, found uncommonly, either contracted or stayed stable on treatment.

On this clone itself: Its target is not known.

Profiled with immunoSEQ multiplex PCR; TCRdb holds only in-frame clones, not every one. The sample contains around 330,000 clones, over 55% of which appear only once. The CDR3 extends over 18 amino acids. Germline assignment: CDR1 SGHVS and CDR2 FNYEAQ. Trimming at V came to 4 bases and at J to 2 bases, leaving 13 bases not matched to a gene. Source: PBMCs, taken after 36 months of ibrutinib treatment. The clonotype was recovered from a human donor with chronic lymphocytic leukemia. V and J are TRBV7-6 and TRBJ2-3; 9 bases line up with TRBD2. The CDR3 DNA reads as TGTGCCAGCAGCTATGGGGGGTCTAGCGGGGTGGTCACAGATACGCAGTATTTT. Its translation: CASSYGGSSGVVTDTQYF.